Here is one TCR beta chain with its context. The sample belongs to a study of blood T cell repertoires in COVID-19. Study-level information: Researchers got acute and convalescent COVID-19 samples from the United States, Italy and Spain.

Germline lookup yields CDR1 SNHLY and CDR2 FYNNEI. The ends were cut back, 8 bases at V and 5 bases at J, with 18 bases in the middle. CDR3 size: 14 residues. Authors' processing steps: Amplification with reference gene primers provided the estimates of nucleated cell counts. Sequencing used immunoSEQ multiplex PCR; TCRdb keeps in-frame clones, though not all of them. V, J and clone size reflect that table, while D and trimming were determined from the DNA. The sample consists of about 250,000 clones, about 90% of them appearing once. Sequenced material: peripheral blood. The source of this sequence is a man younger than 35 with active or convalescent COVID-19. The chain combines TRBV2 with TRBJ2-5, with D perhaps matching TRBD2 (5 bases). CDR3 DNA sequence: TGTGCCAGCTTACCGCGACTATCTTCGGAGACCCAGTACTTC. Translation: CASLPRLSSETQYF.